This entry is about one TCR beta chain. What it binds is not known. CDR3 length equals 15 residues. J was trimmed by 2 bases and V by 6 bases; bases with no gene match: 4. Germline assignment: CDR1 MNHEY and CDR2 SVGAGI. The source of the sample is a study of T cell responses to AZD1222 COVID-19 vaccine. Study results and caveats: After the peak T cell response, and only then, were repertoires sampled. Reports indicate that nearly half of spike-specific TCRs are directed at unmutated variant regions. Distributed over spike, vaccine-associated CD4 TCRs predominated at 160-218 and 743-854. Seropositive AZD1222 recipients at baseline numbered only six or seven.

TCRdb's copy holds only in-frame clones and misses some; the assay was immunoSEQ multiplex PCR. The sample includes under 140,000 clones, less than 95% of them seen just once. Source: peripheral blood, taken on day 0 of AZD1222 vaccination. This receptor was obtained from an adult in good health. This chain uses TRBV6-5 with TRBJ2-6, with TRBD1 matching over 7 bases. The CDR3 loop reads CASSRDRAGANVLTF. The CDR3 nucleotides are TGTGCCAGCAGCCGAGACAGGGCTGGGGCCAACGTCCTGACTTTC.